This TCR beta chain came from a study of cytomegalovirus exposure and HLA in healthy donors. This PCR relied on a set of 60 Vbeta primers and 13 Jbeta primers. Data came from immunoSEQ multiplex PCR; TCRdb stores just in-frame clones and leaves some out. Here the sample spans about 50,000 clones, approximately 72% being singletons. CDR3 length: 14 residues. Trimming removed 2 bases at V and 2 bases at J, with 10 bases between. Germline-derived CDR1 and CDR2 are SGHTA and FQGNSA. The source is a woman aged 50 to 60 in good health and CMV-seronegative. The rearrangement joins TRBV7-2 to TRBJ2-7, with a possible D match to TRBD1 (7 bases). The sequenced sample consisted of PBMCs. The CDR3 nucleotides are TGTGCCAGCAGCTTACTCAGGGGGGCCTACGAGCAGTACTTC. Protein: CASSLLRGAYEQYF.